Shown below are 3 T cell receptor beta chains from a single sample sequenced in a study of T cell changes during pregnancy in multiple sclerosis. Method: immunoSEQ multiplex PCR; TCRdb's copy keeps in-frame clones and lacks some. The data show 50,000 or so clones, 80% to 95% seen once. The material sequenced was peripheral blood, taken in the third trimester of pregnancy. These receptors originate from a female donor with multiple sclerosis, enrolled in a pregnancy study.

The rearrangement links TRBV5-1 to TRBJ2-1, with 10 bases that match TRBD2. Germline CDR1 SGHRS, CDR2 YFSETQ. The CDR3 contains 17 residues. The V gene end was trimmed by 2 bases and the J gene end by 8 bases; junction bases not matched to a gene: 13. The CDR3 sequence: CASSFPGASGRADEQFF. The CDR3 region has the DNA TGCGCCAGCAGCTTTCCAGGGGCGAGCGGGAGGGCCGATGAGCAGTTCTTC.

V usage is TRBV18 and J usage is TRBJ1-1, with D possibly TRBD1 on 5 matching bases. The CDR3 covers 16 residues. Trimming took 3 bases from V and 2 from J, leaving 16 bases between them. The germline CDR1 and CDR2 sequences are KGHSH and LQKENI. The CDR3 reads CASSPAPDRSNTEAFF. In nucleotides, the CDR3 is TGTGCCAGCTCACCCGCCCCTGACAGATCAAACACTGAAGCTTTCTTT.

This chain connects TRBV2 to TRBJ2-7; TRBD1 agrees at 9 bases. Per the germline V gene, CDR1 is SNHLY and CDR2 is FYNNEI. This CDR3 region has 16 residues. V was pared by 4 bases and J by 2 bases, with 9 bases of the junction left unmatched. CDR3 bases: TGTGCCAGCAGTGCTGACAGGGGGTGGAATCCCTACGAGCAGTACTTC. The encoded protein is CASSADRGWNPYEQYF.